This T cell receptor (beta chain) is drawn from a study of cytomegalovirus exposure and HLA in healthy donors. Study observations and caveats: The authors later found HLA-associated TCR beta chains more clonally expanded than equally common others. Later analysis identified a missense DCLRE1C variant that was linked to TCR beta V- and J-gene trimming. In a later analysis, CMV-associated beta chains were mostly HLA-associated, it appeared.

Germline V lookup: CDR1 SGHVS, CDR2 FQNEAQ. Trimming removed 1 base at V and 0 bases at J, with 7 bases between. There are 15 residues in the CDR3. A remark on this clone: What it binds is unknown.

A multiplex PCR was run with 60 Vbeta primers and 13 Jbeta primers. Sequencing was performed with immunoSEQ multiplex PCR; in TCRdb, only in-frame clones are kept and a portion is missing. Its listing shows under 200,000 clones. This cohort consisted of healthy bone marrow donors. Sequencing was performed on PBMCs. The chain joins TRBV7-8 to TRBJ1-3, with D possibly matching TRBD1 (5 bases). This TCR derives from a man aged 25-45 years in good health and CMV-seronegative. CDR3 amino acids: CASSLVGGSGNTIYF. In nucleotides, the CDR3 is TGTGCCAGCAGCTTAGTGGGGGGCTCTGGAAACACCATATATTTT.